The 29 T cell receptor beta chains below were found in one sample sequenced in a study of neurological immune-mediated disorders. Stated time point: longitudinal time-point 3. Each CDR3 protein gets one entry after TCRdb re-called the 5' RACE reads with MiXCR. The sample records more than 95,000 distinct CDR3 sequences, 10% to 14% being singletons. Specimen: PBMCs. The source is a female donor with HTLV-1-associated myelopathy (HAM/TSP).

The sample holds many counts of this clonotype. The chain is built from TRBV7-9 and TRBJ2-3, with 7 bases matching TRBD1. This CDR3 has 15 amino acids. The V segment lost 5 bases and the J segment 3 bases; nucleotides outside the gene matches: 8. Germline CDR1 is SEHNR and CDR2 is FQNEAQ (reference sequence). The CDR3 DNA is TGTGCCAGCAGCCCTTTAGGGGGCGGTACAGATACGCAGTATTTT. Translation: CASSPLGGGTDTQYF.

This clonotype was detected many times. This chain links TRBV7-8 with TRBJ2-3; a possible D gene is TRBD1 (5 bases). V was trimmed by 1 base and J by 4 bases, leaving 24 bases between them. CDR1 and CDR2 (germline): SGHVS, FQNEAQ. The CDR3 totals 19 residues. CDR3 in DNA: TGTGCCAGCAGCTTAGGGTCATTCTCGCCAGGGTCGCGGCCAGATACGCAGTATTTT. It translates to CASSLGSFSPGSRPDTQYF.

The chain recombines TRBV30 with TRBJ1-2; possibly TRBD1 for D (5 bases). The germline gives CDR1 GTSNPN, CDR2 SVGIG (reference sequence). CDR3 length equals 12 residues. Trimming pared 3 bases from V and 6 bases from J, leaving 11 bases between. The CDR3 DNA reads as TGTGCCTGGAGCTTAGAACAGGATGGCTACACCTTC. Its protein is CAWSLEQDGYTF.

This clonotype was counted ten times or more. The chain joins TRBV29-1 to TRBJ2-5; D unclear. Germline CDR1 is SQVTM and CDR2 is ANQGSEA. The CDR3 loop spans 12 amino acids. The V and J ends lost 6 bases and 1 base respectively, with 9 bases between them. CDR3 in amino acids: CSVTSAQETQYF. The CDR3 region has the DNA TGCAGCGTGACCTCGGCCCAAGAGACCCAGTACTTC.

This clonotype was seen at least ten times. The chain links TRBV5-1 to TRBJ2-1; 13 bases align to TRBD2. With 3 bases clipped from V and 9 bases from J, the junction kept 9 bases outside the gene matches. Per the germline V gene, CDR1 is SGHRS and CDR2 is YFSETQ. This CDR3 is built from 16 residues. This chain's CDR3 is CASSSRLAGGQGEQFF. The CDR3 region has the DNA TGCGCCAGCAGCTCCCGACTAGCGGGGGGCCAGGGTGAGCAGTTCTTC. The full variable domain, its missing parts supplied by reference TRBV5-1 and TRBJ2-1, is KAGVTQTPRYLIKTRGQQVTLSCSPISGHRSVSWYQQTPGQGLQFLFEYFSETQRNKGNFPGRFSGRQFSNSRSEMNVSTLELGDSALYLCASSSRLAGGQGEQFFGPGTRLTVL.

Many counts were recorded for this clonotype. The chain recombines TRBV11-2 with TRBJ2-1; 9 bases fit TRBD2. The trim removed 2 bases at V and 8 bases at J, leaving 13 bases unmatched. This CDR3 region has 17 residues. Germline loops: CDR1 SGHAT, CDR2 FQNNGV. CDR3 residues: CASSLTRGGALGDEQFF. The CDR3 region has the DNA TGTGCCAGCAGCTTAACCCGCGGGGGGGCATTAGGAGATGAGCAGTTCTTC.

This clonotype was detected many times. The chain links TRBV4-2 to TRBJ1-5; D remains unclear. Germline V gene sequence: CDR1 LGHNA, CDR2 YNFKEQ. The length of the CDR3 is 13 residues. V was trimmed by 0 bases and J by 7 bases, leaving 7 bases between them. Here the CDR3 reads CASSQERWQPQHF. The CDR3 DNA sequence: TGTGCCAGCAGCCAAGAACGGTGGCAGCCCCAGCATTTT.

In its sample, this clonotype was seen many times. The V call is TRBV5-1, the J call TRBJ2-2; D is undetermined. From germline, CDR1 is SGHRS and CDR2 YFSETQ. V shed 2 bases and J shed 2 bases, with 10 bases lying between them. There are 15 residues in the CDR3. The CDR3 here is CASSLPPGNTGELFF. DNA for the CDR3: TGCGCCAGCAGCTTACCCCCAGGTAACACCGGGGAGCTGTTTTTT. Based on the CDR3 plus reference TRBV5-1 and TRBJ2-2, the full variable domain is KAGVTQTPRYLIKTRGQQVTLSCSPISGHRSVSWYQQTPGQGLQFLFEYFSETQRNKGNFPGRFSGRQFSNSRSEMNVSTLELGDSALYLCASSLPPGNTGELFFGEGSRLTVL.

As to this clonotype: An end of the junction does not agree with germline; a read error may underlie this. The chain carries TRBV2 and TRBJ2-7; no reliable D call. The CDR3 sequence is 12 residues long. Germline lookup yields CDR1 SNHLY and CDR2 FYNNEI. The DNA for the CDR3 is TGTGCCAGCGTCCTAGACTCCTACGATCAGTACTTC. As protein: CASVLDSYDQYF.

The table lists this clonotype with many counts. The V and J genes are TRBV7-2 and TRBJ2-2, with a weak D call TRBD2 (5 bases). Germline values: CDR1 SGHTA, CDR2 FQGNSA. With 5 bases removed from V and 4 bases from J, the gap between germline ends came to 17 bases. There are 16 residues in the CDR3. CDR3 sequence reads: CASSHPLRAGTGELFF. The CDR3 bases are TGTGCCAGCAGCCATCCTTTACGGGCGGGCACCGGGGAGCTGTTTTTT. Full variable domain (outside the CDR3, taken from reference TRBV7-2 and TRBJ2-2): GAGVSQSPSNKVTEKGKDVELRCDPISGHTALYWYRQSLGQGLEFLIYFQGNSAPDKSGLPSDRFSAERTGGSVSTLTIQRTQQEDSAVYLCASSHPLRAGTGELFFGEGSRLTVL.

This clonotype was picked up many times. The chain is built from TRBV5-6 and TRBJ2-1, with D unresolved. The CDR3 contains 12 residues. The V gene's germline CDR1 is SGHDT and CDR2 YYEEEE. Trimming left V 0 bases short and J 5 bases short, with 3 bases between. The DNA of the CDR3 is TGTGCCAGCAGCTTGGTGAACAATGAGCAGTTCTTC. Its translation: CASSLVNNEQFF.

This clonotype was detected many times. The CDR3 region has the DNA TGCGCCAGCAGCTTGGGTCTCCTAATCACAGATACGCAGTATTTT. Its translation is CASSLGLLITDTQYF. V and J are TRBV5-1 and TRBJ2-3, with D uncertain. The CDR3 is 15 residues long. Germline CDR1 reads SGHRS; CDR2 reads YFSETQ. V lost 0 bases, J lost 2 bases, and 10 bases lay in between.

This clonotype was found many times. The chain employs TRBV5-8 and TRBJ1-4; D is undetermined. The germline gives CDR1 SGHTS, CDR2 YDEGEE. Trimming took 2 bases from V and 8 from J, leaving 13 bases between them. CDR3 length equals 14 residues. The CDR3 spells CASSFAELGEKLFF. The CDR3 DNA reads as TGTGCCAGCAGCTTCGCCGAACTAGGGGAAAAACTGTTTTTT.

This clonotype was seen many times. The chain joins TRBV6-5 to TRBJ2-5; D is tentatively TRBD1 or TRBD2 (6 bases each). Germline V CDR1 and CDR2: MNHEY, SVGAGI. CDR3 length: 16 amino acids. The V end lost 2 bases, the J end lost 5 bases, and 18 bases lay between the germline ends. CDR3 DNA sequence: TGTGCCAGCAGTTACGCCCCGCCGGGGGCGATGGAGACCCAGTACTTC. Amino acid sequence: CASSYAPPGAMETQYF.

The V gene is TRBV5-1, the J gene TRBJ2-1; 7 bases align to TRBD2. V lost 4 bases and J lost 6; bases outside the gene matches: 4. The CDR3 runs to 13 residues. Germline CDR1 reads SGHRS; CDR2 reads YFSETQ. DNA of the CDR3: TGCGCCAGCAGCATGGGGGGGGGCAATGAGCAGTTCTTC. Its protein is CASSMGGGNEQFF.

This clonotype was seen repeatedly, ten times or more. The V gene is TRBV20-1, the J gene TRBJ2-2; 8 nucleotides agree with TRBD1. V dropped 6 bases and J dropped 4; count of bases not matched to a gene: 7. CDR1 is DFQATT, CDR2 SNEGSKA, per germline (reference sequence). The CDR3 extends over 14 amino acids. The CDR3, as DNA: TGCAGTGCCCCTAGACAGGGGTCCACCGGGGAGCTGTTTTTT. Its translation is CSAPRQGSTGELFF.

This clonotype appeared many times. This chain connects TRBV27 to TRBJ2-3, with D unclear. The V gene lost 3 bases and the J gene lost 1 base, with 5 bases spanning the gap. The germline V gene encodes CDR1 MNHEY and CDR2 SMNVEV (reference sequence). This CDR3 is built from 13 residues. The CDR3 reads CASSFGGTDTQYF. The CDR3 DNA sequence: TGTGCCAGCAGTTTTGGGGGCACAGATACGCAGTATTTT.

This clonotype was detected many times. The chain couples TRBV5-1 to TRBJ2-1; D is unclear. Trimming pared 4 bases from V and 7 bases from J, leaving 9 bases between. This CDR3 has 12 residues. Looked up from germline, CDR1 is SGHRS and CDR2 is YFSETQ. The CDR3 region is CASSEVWNEQFF. In DNA form, the CDR3 reads TGCGCCAGCAGCGAAGTATGGAATGAGCAGTTCTTC.

This clonotype was seen only a few times. The chain recombines TRBV5-1 with TRBJ2-2, with 7 nucleotides matching TRBD1. The CDR3 runs 16 residues. V lost 3 bases to trimming and J lost 4 bases; unmatched junction nucleotides: 9. Germline CDR1 is SGHRS and CDR2 is YFSETQ. Here the CDR3 DNA reads TGCGCCAGCAGCTACTATCGACAGGGACGCACCGGGGAGCTGTTTTTT. It specifies CASSYYRQGRTGELFF.

This clonotype occurred many times. J is TRBJ2-7 and V is TRBV24-1; TRBD2 aligns across 10 bases. This CDR3 spans 18 amino acids. Per the germline V gene, CDR1 is KGHDR and CDR2 is SFDVKD. Trimming removed 4 bases from V and 2 bases from J; junction bases left unmatched: 13. The CDR3 loop is CATSEPATRTSGTYEQYF. CDR3 coding DNA: TGTGCCACCAGTGAACCGGCCACTCGGACTAGCGGTACCTACGAGCAGTACTTC.

This clonotype was counted many times. This rearrangement joins TRBV15 to TRBJ2-3; weak D call: TRBD1 (6 bases). The CDR3 is made up of 13 amino acids. The germline CDR1 and CDR2 sequences are LNHNV and YYDKDF (reference sequence). V lost 7 bases, J lost 2 bases, and 10 bases lay in between. CDR3: CATKRQATDTQYF. CDR3 nucleotide sequence: TGTGCCACCAAACGACAGGCCACAGATACGCAGTATTTT.

This clonotype was counted many times. V gene TRBV7-2 combines with J gene TRBJ2-1; 9 positions agree with TRBD2. Germline V gives CDR1 SGHTA, CDR2 FQGNSA. This CDR3 has 15 residues. Unmatched junction bases numbered 4, after V lost 5 bases and J lost 2 bases. In nucleotides, the CDR3 is TGTGCCAGCAGCCGTCTAGCGGGAACCTACAATGAGCAGTTCTTC. Its protein product is CASSRLAGTYNEQFF.

This clonotype was observed at least ten times. In DNA, the CDR3 is TGCGCCAGCAGCACGACTAGCGGGAACCAAGAGACCCAGTACTTC. This codes for CASSTTSGNQETQYF. The rearrangement uses TRBV5-1 and TRBJ2-5, with 11 bases matching TRBD2. The germline V gene encodes CDR1 SGHRS and CDR2 YFSETQ. Trimming cost V 4 bases and J 0 bases; bases outside gene matches: 2. The CDR3 is 15 amino acids.

This clonotype occurred many times. V usage is TRBV7-2 and J usage is TRBJ2-2; D is unclear. Germline CDR1 and CDR2: SGHTA and FQGNSA. Trimming took 3 bases from V and 1 from J, leaving 9 bases between them. The CDR3 consists of 15 residues. CDR3 sequence (DNA): TGTGCCAGCAGCTTGGCCAGGCTGAACACCGGGGAGCTGTTTTTT. This codes for CASSLARLNTGELFF.

This clonotype was counted at least ten times. V usage is TRBV5-1 and J usage is TRBJ1-4, with D possibly TRBD1 on 5 matching bases. This CDR3 region has 14 residues. From germline, CDR1 is SGHRS and CDR2 YFSETQ. V lost 2 bases, J lost 4 bases, and 9 bases lay in between. This CDR3 reads CASSLGTFNEKLFF. CDR3 bases: TGCGCCAGCAGCTTAGGGACTTTTAATGAAAAACTGTTTTTT.

This clonotype was counted at least ten times. The chain couples TRBV5-1 to TRBJ1-5, with D tentatively TRBD1 (6 bases). Germline CDR1 SGHRS, CDR2 YFSETQ. The CDR3 extends over 15 amino acids. V dropped 0 bases and J dropped 4 bases, with 11 bases sitting between them. CDR3: CASSLGLGANQPQHF. Written as DNA, the CDR3 is TGCGCCAGCAGCTTGGGTTTGGGGGCGAATCAGCCCCAGCATTTT.

This clonotype was found a few times. The chain couples TRBV29-1 to TRBJ2-3; 10 nucleotides match TRBD2. V dropped 7 bases and J dropped 1; count of bases not matched to a gene: 2. Germline V gene data show CDR1 as SQVTM and CDR2 as ANQGSEA. CDR3 length equals 13 residues. CDR3 coding DNA: TGCAGCGACCTAGCGGGGGGCACAGATACGCAGTATTTT. Its protein product is CSDLAGGTDTQYF.

This clonotype was picked up many times. This chain links TRBV6-1 with TRBJ2-1; 11 nucleotides agree with TRBD2. This CDR3 region has 18 residues. V gave up 2 bases and J gave up 0 bases; unmatched junction bases: 6. Germline CDR1 MNHNS, CDR2 SASEGT. The CDR3 loop reads CASSEYPSGGTSYNEQFF. For the CDR3, the DNA is TGTGCCAGCAGTGAATATCCTAGCGGGGGGACCTCCTACAATGAGCAGTTCTTC.

This clonotype is medium-sized in the sample. The V and J genes are TRBV20-1 and TRBJ2-7, with D hard to call. CDR3 size: 11 residues. V lost 0 bases, J lost 4 bases, and 4 bases lay in between. The germline V gene has CDR1 DFQATT and CDR2 SNEGSKA (reference sequence). The CDR3 nucleotides read TGCAGTGCTAGAGATCAGTACGAGCAGTACTTC. Protein: CSARDQYEQYF.